This T cell receptor beta chain was obtained from a study of blood T cell repertoires in COVID-19. Across the whole study: The United States, Italy and Spain provided the acute and convalescent COVID-19 samples. T cells, B-cell-depleted T cells, or PBMCs provided the cDNA or gDNA that served as material.

The CDR3 runs to 14 residues. The V gene end was trimmed by 2 bases and the J gene end by 2 bases; junction bases not matched to a gene: 3. The germline V gene encodes CDR1 SGHDT and CDR2 YYEEEE. The authors' processing: Estimation of nucleated cell counts relied on the amplification of reference gene primers. The repertoire was sequenced with immunoSEQ multiplex PCR; TCRdb's copy has only in-frame clones and lacks some. The D gene and trimming were derived from the DNA, and the V and J assignments and clone size from that table. The table includes 67,000 or so clones, 70% to 85% detected once. The chain links TRBV5-6 to TRBJ1-2; 7 positions match TRBD1. This receptor was taken from a woman in her seventies with acute or convalescent COVID-19. Sequenced material: peripheral blood. The chain's CDR3 is CASSLRTGNYGYTF. The CDR3 DNA reads as TGTGCCAGCAGCTTAAGGACAGGAAACTATGGCTACACCTTC.